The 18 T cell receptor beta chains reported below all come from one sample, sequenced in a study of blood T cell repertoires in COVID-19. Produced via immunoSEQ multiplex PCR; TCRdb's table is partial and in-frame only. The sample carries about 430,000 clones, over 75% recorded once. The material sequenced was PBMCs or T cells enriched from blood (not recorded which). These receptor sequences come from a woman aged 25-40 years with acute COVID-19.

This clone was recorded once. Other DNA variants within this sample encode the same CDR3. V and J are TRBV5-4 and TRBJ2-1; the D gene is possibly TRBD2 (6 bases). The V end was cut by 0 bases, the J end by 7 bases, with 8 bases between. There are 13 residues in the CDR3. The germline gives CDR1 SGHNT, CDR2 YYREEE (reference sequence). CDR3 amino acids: CASSLVGGNEQFF. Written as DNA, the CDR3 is TGTGCCAGCAGCTTGGTCGGGGGAAATGAGCAGTTCTTC. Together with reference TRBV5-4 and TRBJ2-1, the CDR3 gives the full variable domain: ETGVTQSPTHLIKTRGQQVTLRCSSQSGHNTVSWYQQALGQGPQFIFQYYREEENGRGNFPPRFSGLQFPNYSSELNVNALELDDSALYLCASSLVGGNEQFFGPGTRLTVL.

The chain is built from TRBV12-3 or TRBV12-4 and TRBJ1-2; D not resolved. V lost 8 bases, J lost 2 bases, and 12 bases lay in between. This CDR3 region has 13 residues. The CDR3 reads CASGIARNYGYTF. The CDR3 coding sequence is TGTGCCAGCGGCATCGCCAGGAACTATGGCTACACCTTC.

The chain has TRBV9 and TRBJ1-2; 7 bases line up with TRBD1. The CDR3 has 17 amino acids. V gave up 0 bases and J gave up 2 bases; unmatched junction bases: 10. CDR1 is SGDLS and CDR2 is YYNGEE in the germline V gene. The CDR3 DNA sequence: TGTGCCAGCAGCGTAGCTCTAAAAGGGGGCGCCAACTATGGCTACACCTTC. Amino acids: CASSVALKGGANYGYTF. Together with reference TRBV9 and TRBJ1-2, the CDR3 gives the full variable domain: DSGVTQTPKHLITATGQRVTLRCSPRSGDLSVYWYQQSLDQGLQFLIQYYNGEERAKGNILERFSAQQFPDLHSELNLSSLELGDSALYFCASSVALKGGANYGYTFGSGTRLTVV.

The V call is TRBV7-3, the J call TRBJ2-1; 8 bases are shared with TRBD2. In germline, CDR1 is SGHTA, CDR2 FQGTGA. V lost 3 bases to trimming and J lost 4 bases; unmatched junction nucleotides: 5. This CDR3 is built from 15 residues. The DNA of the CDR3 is TGTGCCAGCAGCTTCACTAGCGGACAATACAATGAGCAGTTCTTC. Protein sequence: CASSFTSGQYNEQFF.

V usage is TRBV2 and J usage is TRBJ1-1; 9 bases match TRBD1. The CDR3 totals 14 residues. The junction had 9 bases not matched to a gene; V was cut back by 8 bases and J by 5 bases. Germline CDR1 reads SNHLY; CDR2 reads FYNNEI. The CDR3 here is CASAITGGATEAFF. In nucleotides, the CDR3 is TGTGCCAGCGCAATTACAGGGGGCGCAACTGAAGCTTTCTTT.

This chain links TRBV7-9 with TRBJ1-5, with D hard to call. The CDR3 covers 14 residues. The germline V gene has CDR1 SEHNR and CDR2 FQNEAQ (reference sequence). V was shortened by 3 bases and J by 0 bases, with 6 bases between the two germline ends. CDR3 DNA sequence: TGTGCCAGCAGCTTTGAGAATAGCAATCAGCCCCAGCATTTT. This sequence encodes CASSFENSNQPQHF.

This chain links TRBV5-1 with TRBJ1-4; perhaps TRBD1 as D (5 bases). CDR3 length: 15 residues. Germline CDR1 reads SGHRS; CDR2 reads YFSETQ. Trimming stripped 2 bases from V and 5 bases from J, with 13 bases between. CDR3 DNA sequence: TGCGCCAGCAGCTTTTCGGCAGGGCAAAATGAAAAACTGTTTTTT. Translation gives CASSFSAGQNEKLFF.

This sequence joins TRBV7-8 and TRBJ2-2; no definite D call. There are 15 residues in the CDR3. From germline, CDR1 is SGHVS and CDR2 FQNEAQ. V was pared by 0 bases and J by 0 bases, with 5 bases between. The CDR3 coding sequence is TGTGCCAGCAGCTTAGCCTGGCCGAACACCGGGGAGCTGTTTTTT. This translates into CASSLAWPNTGELFF.

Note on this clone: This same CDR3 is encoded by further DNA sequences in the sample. CDR3 sequence (DNA): TGCGCCAGCAGCTTGGACAGGGGAGGTCAGCCCCAGCATTTT. This encodes CASSLDRGGQPQHF. This chain joins TRBV5-1 and TRBJ1-5, with TRBD1 matching over 7 bases. CDR1 SGHRS and CDR2 YFSETQ come from the germline V gene. The V and J ends lost 0 bases and 6 bases, in that order; junction bases with no gene match: 3. CDR3 length: 14 amino acids. The full variable domain, in which reference TRBV5-1 and TRBJ1-5 provide the parts outside the CDR3, is KAGVTQTPRYLIKTRGQQVTLSCSPISGHRSVSWYQQTPGQGLQFLFEYFSETQRNKGNFPGRFSGRQFSNSRSEMNVSTLELGDSALYLCASSLDRGGQPQHFGDGTRLSIL.

The CDR3 sequence: CASSLVAGSSYNEQFF. In DNA, the CDR3 is TGCGCCAGCAGCTTGGTTGCGGGGAGCTCCTACAATGAGCAGTTCTTC. The chain has TRBV5-1 and TRBJ2-1, with D possibly matching TRBD2 (6 bases). The V gene's germline CDR1 is SGHRS and CDR2 YFSETQ. The V end was cut by 0 bases, the J end by 0 bases, with 10 bases between. The CDR3 consists of 16 residues.

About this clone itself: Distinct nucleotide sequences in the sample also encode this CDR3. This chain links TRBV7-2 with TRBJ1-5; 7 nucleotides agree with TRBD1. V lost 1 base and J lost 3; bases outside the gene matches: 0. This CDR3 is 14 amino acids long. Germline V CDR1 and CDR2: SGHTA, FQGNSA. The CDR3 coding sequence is TGTGCCAGCAGCTTAGAGGGGGCCAATCAGCCCCAGCATTTT. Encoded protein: CASSLEGANQPQHF. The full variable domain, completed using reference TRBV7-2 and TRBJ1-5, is GAGVSQSPSNKVTEKGKDVELRCDPISGHTALYWYRQSLGQGLEFLIYFQGNSAPDKSGLPSDRFSAERTGGSVSTLTIQRTQQEDSAVYLCASSLEGANQPQHFGDGTRLSIL.

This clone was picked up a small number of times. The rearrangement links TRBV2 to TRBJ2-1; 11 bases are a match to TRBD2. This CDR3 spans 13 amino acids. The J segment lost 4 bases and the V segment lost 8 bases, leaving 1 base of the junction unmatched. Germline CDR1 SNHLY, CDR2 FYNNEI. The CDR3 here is CASASGGYNEQFF. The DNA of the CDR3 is TGTGCCAGCGCTAGCGGGGGGTACAATGAGCAGTTCTTC.

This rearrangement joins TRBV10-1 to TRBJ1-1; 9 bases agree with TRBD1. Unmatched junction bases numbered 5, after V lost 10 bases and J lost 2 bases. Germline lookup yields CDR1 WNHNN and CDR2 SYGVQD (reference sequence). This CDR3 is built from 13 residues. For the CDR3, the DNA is TGCGCCACAACGGGACAGGGAAACACTGAAGCTTTCTTT. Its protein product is CATTGQGNTEAFF.

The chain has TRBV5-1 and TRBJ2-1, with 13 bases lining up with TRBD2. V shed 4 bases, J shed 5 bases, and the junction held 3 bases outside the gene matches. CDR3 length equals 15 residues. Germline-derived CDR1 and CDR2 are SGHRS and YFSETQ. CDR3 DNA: TGCGCCAGCAGCGTGGGACTAGCGGGGAACAATGAGCAGTTCTTC. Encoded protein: CASSVGLAGNNEQFF.

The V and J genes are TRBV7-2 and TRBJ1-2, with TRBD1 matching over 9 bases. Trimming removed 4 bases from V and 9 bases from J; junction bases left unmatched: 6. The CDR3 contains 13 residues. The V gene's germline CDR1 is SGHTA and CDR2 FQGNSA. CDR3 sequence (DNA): TGTGCCAGCAGCTCCGGGACAGGGTTTCGCTACACCTTC. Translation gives CASSSGTGFRYTF.

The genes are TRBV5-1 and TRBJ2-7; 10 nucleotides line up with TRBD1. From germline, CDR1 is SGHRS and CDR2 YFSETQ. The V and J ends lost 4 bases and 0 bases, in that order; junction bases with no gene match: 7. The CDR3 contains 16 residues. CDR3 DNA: TGCGCCAGCAGCGCAAGGACAGGGGGAGGCTCCTACGAGCAGTACTTC. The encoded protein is CASSARTGGGSYEQYF.

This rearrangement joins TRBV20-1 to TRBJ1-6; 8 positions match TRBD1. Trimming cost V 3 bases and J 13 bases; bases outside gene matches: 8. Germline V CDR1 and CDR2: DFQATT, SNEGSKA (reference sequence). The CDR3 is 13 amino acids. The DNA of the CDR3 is TGCAGTGCTAGTTCCCAGGGGGCCCACCCCCTCCACTTT. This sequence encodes CSASSQGAHPLHF.

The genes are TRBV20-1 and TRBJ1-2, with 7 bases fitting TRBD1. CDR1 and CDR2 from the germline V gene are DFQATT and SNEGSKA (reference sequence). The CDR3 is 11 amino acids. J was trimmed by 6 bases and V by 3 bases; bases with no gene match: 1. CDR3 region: CSARTGNGYTF. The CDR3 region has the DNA TGCAGTGCTAGGACAGGGAATGGCTACACCTTC.